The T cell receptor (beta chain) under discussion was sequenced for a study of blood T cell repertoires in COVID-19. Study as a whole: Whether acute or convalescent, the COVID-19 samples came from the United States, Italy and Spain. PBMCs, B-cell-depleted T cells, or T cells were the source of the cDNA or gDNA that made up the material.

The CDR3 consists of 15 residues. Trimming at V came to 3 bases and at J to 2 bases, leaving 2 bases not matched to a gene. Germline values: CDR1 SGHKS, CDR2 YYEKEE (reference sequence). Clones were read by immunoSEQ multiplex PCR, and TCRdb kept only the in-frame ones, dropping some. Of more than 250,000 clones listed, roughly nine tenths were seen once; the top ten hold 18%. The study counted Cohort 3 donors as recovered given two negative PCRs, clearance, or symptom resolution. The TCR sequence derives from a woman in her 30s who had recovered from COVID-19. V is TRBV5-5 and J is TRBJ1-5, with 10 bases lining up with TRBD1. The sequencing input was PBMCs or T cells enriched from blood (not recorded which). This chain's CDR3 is CASSWGTGGNQPQHF. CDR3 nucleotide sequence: TGTGCCAGCAGCTGGGGGACAGGGGGCAATCAGCCCCAGCATTTT.